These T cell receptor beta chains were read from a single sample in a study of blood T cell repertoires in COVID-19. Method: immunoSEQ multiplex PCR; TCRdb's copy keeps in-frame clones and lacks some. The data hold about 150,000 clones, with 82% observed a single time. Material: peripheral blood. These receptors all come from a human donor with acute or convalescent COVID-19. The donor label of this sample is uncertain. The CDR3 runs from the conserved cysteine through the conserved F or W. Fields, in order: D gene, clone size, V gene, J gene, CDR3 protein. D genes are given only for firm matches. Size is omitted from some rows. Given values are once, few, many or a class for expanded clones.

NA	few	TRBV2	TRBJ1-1	CASKVDRTGGAEAFF
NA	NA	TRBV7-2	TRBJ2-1	CASSLERAHNEQFF
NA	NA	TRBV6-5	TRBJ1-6	CASSKRDTGSPLHF
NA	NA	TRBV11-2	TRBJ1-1	CASSLRVNTEAFF
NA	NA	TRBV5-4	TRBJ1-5	CASSQGGGSNQPQHF
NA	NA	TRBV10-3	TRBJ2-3	CAISGANPSTDTQYF
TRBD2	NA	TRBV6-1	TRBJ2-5	CASSETRLAGGYRTETQYF
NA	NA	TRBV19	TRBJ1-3	CASSLSNRAWENTIYF
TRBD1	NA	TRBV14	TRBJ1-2	CASSLGDRAPYGYTF
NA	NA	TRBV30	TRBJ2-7	CAWSTGRRQGQYF
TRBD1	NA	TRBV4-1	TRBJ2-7	CASSQSTGGSYEQYF
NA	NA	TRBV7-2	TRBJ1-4	CASSCPYGGAQDCEKLFF
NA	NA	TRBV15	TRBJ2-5	CATSRVGSEEETQYF
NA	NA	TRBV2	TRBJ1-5	CASRAGPLTNQPQHF
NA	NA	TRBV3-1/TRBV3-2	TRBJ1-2	CASSRTQILYGYTF
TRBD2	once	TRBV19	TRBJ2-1	CASSTGLAGANEQFF
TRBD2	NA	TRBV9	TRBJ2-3	CASSSRDSGGALGTQYF
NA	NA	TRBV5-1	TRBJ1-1	CASSSEVGGVNTEAFF
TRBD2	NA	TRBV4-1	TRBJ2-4	CASSPGWGGSSKNIQYF
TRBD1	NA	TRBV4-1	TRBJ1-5	CASSHLRQGMNQPQHF
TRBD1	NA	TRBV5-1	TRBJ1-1	CASSLEGQSEAFF
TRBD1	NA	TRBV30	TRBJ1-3	CAWSGQGANTIYF
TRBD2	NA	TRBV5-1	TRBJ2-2	CASSLSGVDGELFF
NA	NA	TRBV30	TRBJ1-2	CAWIPTPYRGYTF